This T cell receptor (beta chain) was found in a study of shared clonotypes between healthy human individuals. Ten immunoSEQ deep assay plates held the unsorted PBMC DNA. TCRdb's table, derived via immunoSEQ multiplex PCR, lists solely in-frame clones and lacks some. The repertoire holds around 530,000 clones, with around three quarters as singletons. Per germline, CDR1 LNHDA and CDR2 SQIVND (reference sequence). The CDR3 runs 12 residues. Trimming took off 6 bases at V and 1 base at J, with 6 bases between the two ends. Sequencing used PBMCs. This TCR came from a woman aged 35 to 49 in good health. Some clones in this sample may be carry-over from other donors' samples. The rearrangement links TRBV19 to TRBJ2-5; D may be TRBD1 (5 bases). The CDR3 spells CASRDTQETQYF. The CDR3 nucleotides read TGTGCCAGTAGGGACACCCAAGAGACCCAGTACTTC. Full variable domain (outside the CDR3, taken from reference TRBV19 and TRBJ2-5): DGGITQSPKYLFRKEGQNVTLSCEQNLNHDAMYWYRQDPGQGLRLIYYSQIVNDFQKGDIAEGYSVSREKKESFPLTVTSAQKNPTAFYLCASRDTQETQYFGPGTRLLVL.